A selection of T cell receptor beta chains follows, all from one sample in a study of blood T cell repertoires in COVID-19. TCRdb keeps only in-frame clones here, not all; method: immunoSEQ multiplex PCR. The table includes around 320,000 clones, about 91% detected once. The sequenced material came from peripheral blood. These TCRs come from a woman aged 25 to 45 who had recovered from COVID-19. The CDR3 runs from the conserved cysteine through the conserved F or W. The D gene is left open where the match is weak. Clone size is given for some rows only: seen once, a few or many times, or a class if the clone is expanded.

v_gene	d_gene	abundance	j_gene	len	CDR3nt	CDR3aa
TRBV3-1/TRBV3-2	.	.	TRBJ1-1	15	TGTGCCAGCCATTTAGCCGGGGGATTGAACACTGAAGCTTTCTTT	CASHLAGGLNTEAFF
TRBV4-3	TRBD1	.	TRBJ2-7	17	TGCGCCAGCAGCGTCAGCGCGGGACAGGGATTCACCTACGAGCAGTACTTC	CASSVSAGQGFTYEQYF
TRBV24-1	TRBD2	.	TRBJ2-3	16	TGTGCCACCAGTGATCCCGCGGGCGGGGGAAAAGATACGCAGTATTTT	CATSDPAGGGKDTQYF
TRBV6-2/TRBV6-3	.	.	TRBJ2-7	12	TGTGCCAGCAGCGGACGGGACTACGAGCAGTACTTC	CASSGRDYEQYF
TRBV10-1	TRBD1	.	TRBJ1-5	20	TGCGCCAGCAGTGAAATCTTCCGGGACAGGGTGCGGGAGAGCAATCAGCCCCAGCATTTT	CASSEIFRDRVRESNQPQHF
TRBV18	.	.	TRBJ2-3	17	TGTGCCAGCTCACCTGATCGGGACTTTGGGGGTTCGGATACGCAGTATTTT	CASSPDRDFGGSDTQYF
TRBV5-8	TRBD1	.	TRBJ2-1	13	TGTGCCAGCAGCTTGGGACAGGGCGGTGAGCAGTTCTTC	CASSLGQGGEQFF
TRBV7-2	TRBD1	.	TRBJ2-1	19	TGTGCCAGCAGCTTAGAATCGGGACAGGGATATTTTAGGGACAATGAGCAGTTCTTC	CASSLESGQGYFRDNEQFF
TRBV2	.	.	TRBJ2-5	13	TGTGCCAGCAGTGAAGCAGGGGCAGAGACCCAGTACTTC	CASSEAGAETQYF
TRBV11-3	TRBD1	.	TRBJ2-7	14	TGTGCCAGCAGTCAGGGGGCAGGGCGCCACGAGCAGTACTTC	CASSQGAGRHEQYF
TRBV19	TRBD1	.	TRBJ1-5	15	TGTGCCAGTAGTTGGACAGGGTTGCGCAATCAGCCCCAGCATTTT	CASSWTGLRNQPQHF
TRBV29-1	.	few	TRBJ1-2	13	TGCAGCGTTGGGCAGGGCGCTGACTATGGCTACACCTTC	CSVGQGADYGYTF
TRBV28	TRBD1	.	TRBJ1-1	15	TGTGCCAGCAGTGGTGTGACAGGGGGATGGACTGAAGCTTTCTTT	CASSGVTGGWTEAFF
TRBV7-2	.	.	TRBJ1-3	15	TGTGCCAGCAGCTTAGCGGGGAGGGATATGAACACCATATATTTT	CASSLAGRDMNTIYF
TRBV4-2	.	.	TRBJ1-1	15	TGTGCCAGCAGCCAAGGGACCACTAGGGACACTGAAGCTTTCTTT	CASSQGTTRDTEAFF
TRBV5-4	.	.	TRBJ2-1	17	TGTGCCAGCAGCTCCAGGCAGGGCCCCGGCTCCTACAATGAGCAGTTCTTC	CASSSRQGPGSYNEQFF
TRBV5-4	TRBD1	.	TRBJ2-7	15	TGTGCCAGCAGCTCCCAACAGGGGGCTCAATACGAGCAGTACTTC	CASSSQQGAQYEQYF
TRBV27	.	.	TRBJ1-4	15	TGTGCCAGCAGTTTAAAGAGGGCAACTAATGAAAAACTGTTTTTT	CASSLKRATNEKLFF
TRBV4-3	.	.	TRBJ1-2	15	TGCGCCAGCAGCCAAGATAAGGGGGCTAACTATGGCTACACCTTC	CASSQDKGANYGYTF
TRBV7-2	.	.	TRBJ1-1	11	TGTGCCAGCAGCCAAGGACAGGAAGCTTTCTTT	CASSQGQEAFF
TRBV2	TRBD1	few	TRBJ1-2	14	TGTGCCAGCAGGACCGGGACAGAGAACTATGGCTACACCTTC	CASRTGTENYGYTF
TRBV6-6	.	.	TRBJ2-5	13	TGTGCCAGCAGTTTCCGGGACCAAGAGACCCAGTACTTC	CASSFRDQETQYF
TRBV2	TRBD2	.	TRBJ2-3	14	TGTGCCAGCAAGACTAGCGGGGGCACAGATACGCAGTATTTT	CASKTSGGTDTQYF
TRBV6-6	.	.	TRBJ1-5	14	TGTGCCAGCAGTTCAACCTCGGGGAGCGCGCCCCAGCATTTT	CASSSTSGSAPQHF
TRBV3-1/TRBV3-2	TRBD1	.	TRBJ2-7	14	TGTGCCAGCAGCCATCGAGACAGGGCCTACGAGCAGTACTTC	CASSHRDRAYEQYF
TRBV18	TRBD1	.	TRBJ2-2	16	TGTGCCAGCTCACCAGACAGGGGCGCGAACACCGGGGAGCTGTTTTTT	CASSPDRGANTGELFF
TRBV5-1	TRBD1	.	TRBJ1-6	16	TGCGCCAGCAGGCCCTTTACGGGACAGGGAGGGTCACCCCTCCACTTT	CASRPFTGQGGSPLHF
TRBV11-1	.	.	TRBJ2-3	13	TGTGCCAGCAGCTTAGTATCGTTAGATACGCAGTATTTT	CASSLVSLDTQYF
TRBV7-9	TRBD1	.	TRBJ1-4	12	TGTGCCAGCAGCGCGGGACAGGAAAAACTGTTTTTT	CASSAGQEKLFF
TRBV9	TRBD1	.	TRBJ1-5	14	TGTGCCAGCAGCGGGACAGGGTTCGATCAGCCCCAGCATTTT	CASSGTGFDQPQHF
TRBV5-1	.	.	TRBJ2-7	12	TGCGCCAGCAGCGTACAGGGCTACGAGCAGTACTTC	CASSVQGYEQYF
TRBV25-1	TRBD1	.	TRBJ2-2	15	TGTGCCAGCAGTGAGGGGACAGGGGACACCGGGGAGCTGTTTTTT	CASSEGTGDTGELFF
TRBV27	.	once	TRBJ2-7	13	TGTGCCAGCAGTTTATCACCAGGGTACGAGCAGTACTTC	CASSLSPGYEQYF
TRBV28	TRBD1	.	TRBJ1-2	13	TGTGCCAGCGGACAGGGACCACGGTATGGCTACACCTTC	CASGQGPRYGYTF
TRBV5-1	.	.	TRBJ1-1	14	TGCGCCAGCAGCAACGGACAACCGAACACTGAAGCTTTCTTT	CASSNGQPNTEAFF